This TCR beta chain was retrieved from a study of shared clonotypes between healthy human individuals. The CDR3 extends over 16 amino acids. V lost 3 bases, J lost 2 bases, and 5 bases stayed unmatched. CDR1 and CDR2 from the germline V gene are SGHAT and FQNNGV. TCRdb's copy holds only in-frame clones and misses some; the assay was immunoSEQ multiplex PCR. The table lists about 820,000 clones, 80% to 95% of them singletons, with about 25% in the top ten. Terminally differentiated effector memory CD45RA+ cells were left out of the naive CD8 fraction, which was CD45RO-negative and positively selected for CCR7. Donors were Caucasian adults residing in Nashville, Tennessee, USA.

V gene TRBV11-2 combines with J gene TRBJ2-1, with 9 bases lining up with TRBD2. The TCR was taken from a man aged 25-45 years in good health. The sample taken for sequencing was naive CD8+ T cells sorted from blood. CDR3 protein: CASSLVAGDAYNEQFF. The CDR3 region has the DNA TGTGCCAGCAGCTTGGTAGCGGGAGATGCCTACAATGAGCAGTTCTTC.